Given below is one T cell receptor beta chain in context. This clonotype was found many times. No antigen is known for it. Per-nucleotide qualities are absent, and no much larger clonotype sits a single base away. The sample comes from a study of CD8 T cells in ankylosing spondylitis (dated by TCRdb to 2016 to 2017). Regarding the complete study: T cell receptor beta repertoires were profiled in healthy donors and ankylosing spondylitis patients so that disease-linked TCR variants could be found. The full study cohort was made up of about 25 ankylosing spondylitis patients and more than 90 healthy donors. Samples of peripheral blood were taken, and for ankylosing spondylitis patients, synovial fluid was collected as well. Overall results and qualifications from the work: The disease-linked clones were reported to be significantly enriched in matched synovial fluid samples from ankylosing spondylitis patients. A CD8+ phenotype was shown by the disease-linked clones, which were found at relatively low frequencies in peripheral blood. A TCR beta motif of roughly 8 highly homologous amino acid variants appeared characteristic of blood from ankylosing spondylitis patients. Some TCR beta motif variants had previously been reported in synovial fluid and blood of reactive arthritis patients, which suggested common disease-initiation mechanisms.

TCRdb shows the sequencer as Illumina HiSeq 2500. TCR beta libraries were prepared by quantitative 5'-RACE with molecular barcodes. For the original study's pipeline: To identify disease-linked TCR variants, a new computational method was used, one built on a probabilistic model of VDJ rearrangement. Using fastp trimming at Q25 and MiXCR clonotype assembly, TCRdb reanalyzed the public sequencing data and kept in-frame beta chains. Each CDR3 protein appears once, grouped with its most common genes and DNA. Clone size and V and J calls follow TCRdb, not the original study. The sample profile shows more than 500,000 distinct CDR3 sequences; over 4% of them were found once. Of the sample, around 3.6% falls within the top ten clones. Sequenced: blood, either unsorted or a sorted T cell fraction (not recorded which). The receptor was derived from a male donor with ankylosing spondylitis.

The CDR3 region reads CASSTGVPYEQYF. In nucleotide form, the sequence is TGTGCCAGCAGCACGGGAGTCCCCTACGAGCAGTACTTC. In this chain, TRBV27 is recombined with TRBJ2-7; the D segment could be TRBD2, given 6 matching bases. Based on the germline V gene (reference sequence), the CDR1 and CDR2 sequences are MNHEY and SMNVEV. V is pared back by 6 bases and J by 2 bases, with 11 bases lying between the germline termini. The CDR3 sequence holds 13 residues, the cysteine and phenylalanine included. Only the CDR3 DNA is retained, 39 bases long and in frame from the first base.